This record concerns one T cell receptor (beta chain) sequence. This clone's antigen is unknown. Base-call qualities are not available, and no considerably larger clone is one nucleotide away. The immunoSEQ Assay, a bias-controlled multiplex PCR, was used to amplify TCRbeta CDR3 regions from genomic DNA. On the study's bioinformatics: Within the assay, amplification of reference gene primers was used to estimate how many nucleated cells each sample contained. Sequence reads were collapsed and filtered to measure the absolute abundance of every unique TCRbeta CDR3 rearrangement. Productive Simpson clonality was computed per sample as the square root of Simpson's diversity index over productive rearrangements. TCRdb carries this immuneACCESS record with in-frame sequences only. Its versions omit some clonotypes, under half of them owing to an unresolved V gene in the studies checked, with the rest unexplained. The DNA gave D and trimming, while V, J and clone size come from that table. For this sample the table gives under 350,000 clones, of which 75% to 90% were detected only once. The top ten hold 1.5% to 2% of the sample.

In the prospective study, participants were roughly 18 to 95 years old, resided in 20 to 30 geographic areas of the United States, and were enrolled through a virtual design. To assign participants to cohorts, the prospective study relied on clinical history that participants themselves reported in a screening survey and a study questionnaire. ImmuneRACE Cohort 3 recovered participants were defined by two consecutive negative NP/OP PCR tests, healthcare professional clearance, or symptom resolution. Mobile phlebotomists in the prospective study collected whole blood, serum and a nasopharyngeal or oropharyngeal swab from every participant. Prospective study participants could optionally give additional blood draws and questionnaires over a 2-month period. Blood samples from the prospective study were shipped frozen or at room temperature prior to DNA extraction. The germline V end is reduced by 3 bases and the J end by 3 bases; junction bases left unmatched: 12. Including cysteine and phenylalanine, the CDR3 has 17 amino acids. Only CDR3 DNA is held: 51 bases, read in frame from base 1. CDR1 SEHNR and CDR2 FQNEAQ are derived from the germline V gene (reference sequence).

This sample stems from a study of blood T cell repertoires in COVID-19 (dated by TCRdb to 2020 to 2022). Some background on the complete study: Collaborator samples came from the United States, Italy and Spain and covered acute and convalescent phases of COVID-19. The prospective study material was composed of cDNA or gDNA derived from T cells, B-cell-depleted T cells, or PBMCs. The dataset comprised deeply sampled blood TCRbeta repertoires from subjects exposed to, actively infected with, or recovered from COVID-19. The repertoires were released in a freely available public database intended as a resource for research on the immune response to SARS-CoV-2. Samples came from the ongoing ImmuneRACE study (first 160 participants) plus 1,254 subjects from 6 global collaborators. Nearly every sample came with metadata listing a de-identified subject ID, COVID-19 status, age in years and sex. HLA class I and class II types, where available, came from metadata supplied by the sample provider rather than from assay-based typing. Overall study outcomes, separate from this receptor: Clinical and demographic metadata were provided uncurated, with the amount varying by source and participant.

The chain is made from TRBV7-9 and TRBJ2-5; 8 bases in between match TRBD2. The sequenced material came from PBMCs or T cells enriched from blood (not recorded which). The source is a woman in her forties who had recovered from COVID-19. Read as DNA, the sequence is TGTGCCAGCAGCTTCCCTCGTCTAGCGGGCGGAAAAGAGACCCAGTACTTC. This gives the protein CASSFPRLAGGKETQYF.